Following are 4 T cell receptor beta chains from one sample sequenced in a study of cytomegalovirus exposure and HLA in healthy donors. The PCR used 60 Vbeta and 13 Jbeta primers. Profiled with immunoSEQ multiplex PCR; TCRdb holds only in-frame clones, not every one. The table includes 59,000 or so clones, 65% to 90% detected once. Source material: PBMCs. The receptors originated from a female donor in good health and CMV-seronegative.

This CDR3 is CASSDTFSSTDTQYF. The CDR3 coding sequence is TGTGCCAGTAGTGACACATTCTCTAGCACAGATACGCAGTATTTT. This rearrangement joins TRBV19 to TRBJ2-3; D remains unclear. The germline V gene has CDR1 LNHDA and CDR2 SQIVND (reference sequence). The ends were cut back, 5 bases at V and 0 bases at J, with 12 bases in the middle. There are 15 residues in the CDR3.

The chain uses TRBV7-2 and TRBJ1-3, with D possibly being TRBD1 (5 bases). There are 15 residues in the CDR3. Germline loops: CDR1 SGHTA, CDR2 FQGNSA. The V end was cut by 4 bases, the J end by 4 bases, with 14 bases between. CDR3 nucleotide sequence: TGTGCCAGCAGCTCACTGGGCCGGGGGGGAAACACCATATATTTT. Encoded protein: CASSSLGRGGNTIYF.

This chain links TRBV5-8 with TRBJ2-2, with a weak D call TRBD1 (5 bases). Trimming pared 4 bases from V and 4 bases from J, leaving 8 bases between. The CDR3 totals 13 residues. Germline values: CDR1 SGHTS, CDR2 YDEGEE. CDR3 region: CASSPRGTGELFF. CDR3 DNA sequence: TGTGCCAGCAGCCCAAGGGGCACCGGGGAGCTGTTTTTT.

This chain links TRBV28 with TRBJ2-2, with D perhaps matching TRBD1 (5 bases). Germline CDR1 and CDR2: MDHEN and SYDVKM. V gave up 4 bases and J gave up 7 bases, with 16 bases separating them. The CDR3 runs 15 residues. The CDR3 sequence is CASSSAGTGVGELFF. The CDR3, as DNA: TGTGCCAGCAGTTCAGCCGGCACAGGCGTCGGGGAGCTGTTTTTT.